These T cell receptor beta chains were read from a single sample in a study of T cell responses to AZD1222 COVID-19 vaccine. Clones were read by immunoSEQ multiplex PCR, and TCRdb kept only the in-frame ones, dropping some. This table holds roughly 150,000 clones, approximately 90% found once. Specimen: peripheral blood, collected 28 days after the second AZD1222 dose. The receptors were gathered from an adult who received the AZD1222 COVID-19 vaccine. Each CDR3 is given with its conserved first and last residue. A D gene is named only where the DNA matches it firmly. The listing skips clone size in some rows; elsewhere it reads once, few, many or a size class.

J: TRBJ1-6
V: TRBV27
size: -
D: -
CDR3: CASSFMVEDNSPLHF
DNA: TGTGCCAGCAGTTTCATGGTGGAAGATAATTCACCCCTCCACTTT

J: TRBJ2-7
V: TRBV7-9
size: few
D: TRBD2
CDR3: CASSPLTSGSYEQYF
DNA: TGTGCCAGCAGCCCTCTGACTAGCGGATCCTACGAGCAGTACTTC

J: TRBJ1-1
V: TRBV4-1
size: once
D: -
CDR3: CASSQQRTGLEAFF
DNA: TGCGCCAGCAGCCAACAGCGAACAGGGCTTGAAGCTTTCTTT

J: TRBJ1-2
V: TRBV27
size: -
D: -
CDR3: CASRQAGANYGYTF
DNA: TGTGCCAGCAGACAAGCCGGGGCTAACTATGGCTACACCTTC

J: TRBJ2-3
V: TRBV5-1
size: -
D: -
CDR3: CASTQLTSTDTQYF
DNA: TGCGCCAGCACCCAGTTAACTAGCACAGATACGCAGTATTTT

J: TRBJ2-3
V: TRBV7-3
size: -
D: TRBD1
CDR3: CASSPGGVGAIDTQYF
DNA: TGTGCCAGCAGCCCAGGGGGCGTTGGGGCCATAGATACGCAGTATTTT

J: TRBJ1-2
V: TRBV3-1/TRBV3-2
size: -
D: -
CDR3: CASSPRPAVRGYTF
DNA: TGTGCCAGCAGCCCGAGACCGGCAGTACGGGGCTACACCTTC

J: TRBJ2-1
V: TRBV27
size: -
D: TRBD2
CDR3: CASSLSRRGGSYNEQFF
DNA: TGTGCCAGCAGTTTATCGAGGCGGGGGGGCTCCTACAATGAGCAGTTCTTC

J: TRBJ2-1
V: TRBV15
size: -
D: -
CDR3: CATSKRGGRSYNEQFF
DNA: TGTGCCACCAGCAAGAGAGGGGGGAGATCCTACAATGAGCAGTTCTTC

J: TRBJ2-7
V: TRBV24-1
size: -
D: -
CDR3: CATKGGPAPTEQYF
DNA: TGTGCCACCAAGGGGGGGCCGGCACCCACAGAGCAGTACTTC

J: TRBJ2-1
V: TRBV24-1
size: -
D: TRBD1
CDR3: CATSDPGPGGPSNEQFF
DNA: TGTGCCACCAGTGATCCCGGCCCAGGGGGACCCTCCAATGAGCAGTTCTTC

J: TRBJ1-2
V: TRBV7-2
size: -
D: TRBD1
CDR3: CASSLGQGKIISNGYTF
DNA: TGTGCCAGCAGCCTAGGACAGGGGAAGATAATATCTAATGGCTACACCTTC

J: TRBJ2-7
V: TRBV15
size: -
D: -
CDR3: CATSGAWGSPSYEQYF
DNA: TGTGCCACCAGCGGTGCTTGGGGGAGCCCCTCCTACGAGCAGTACTTC

J: TRBJ2-7
V: TRBV6-5
size: -
D: TRBD1
CDR3: CASSLDRVVDEQYF
DNA: TGTGCCAGCAGTCTGGACAGGGTGGTCGACGAGCAGTACTTC

J: TRBJ1-2
V: TRBV4-2
size: -
D: -
CDR3: CASSQVSGRYGYTF
DNA: TGTGCCAGCAGCCAAGTATCAGGGAGATATGGCTACACCTTC

J: TRBJ2-2
V: TRBV4-1
size: -
D: -
CDR3: CASGFGENTGELFF
DNA: TGCGCCAGCGGCTTCGGGGAGAACACCGGGGAGCTGTTTTTT

J: TRBJ2-3
V: TRBV5-1
size: -
D: -
CDR3: CASSPLETARRTDTQYF
DNA: TGCGCCAGCAGCCCCCTAGAGACGGCAAGGCGCACAGATACGCAGTATTTT

J: TRBJ2-7
V: TRBV5-1
size: -
D: -
CDR3: CASSLVGTFYEQYF
DNA: TGCGCCAGCAGCTTGGTTGGGACCTTCTACGAGCAGTACTTC

J: TRBJ1-1
V: TRBV7-3
size: -
D: -
CDR3: CASSLAGRTEAFF
DNA: TGTGCCAGCAGCTTAGCAGGGAGGACTGAAGCTTTCTTT

J: TRBJ1-4
V: TRBV12-3/TRBV12-4
size: -
D: -
CDR3: CASSWGGEKLFF
DNA: TGTGCCAGCAGTTGGGGAGGTGAAAAACTGTTTTTT

J: TRBJ1-1
V: TRBV7-3
size: -
D: -
CDR3: CASSLGLATEAFF
DNA: TGTGCCAGCAGCCTGGGGTTGGCCACTGAAGCTTTCTTT

J: TRBJ1-5
V: TRBV9
size: -
D: -
CDR3: CASKDRPPYQPQHF
DNA: TGTGCCAGCAAAGACAGGCCACCTTATCAGCCCCAGCATTTT